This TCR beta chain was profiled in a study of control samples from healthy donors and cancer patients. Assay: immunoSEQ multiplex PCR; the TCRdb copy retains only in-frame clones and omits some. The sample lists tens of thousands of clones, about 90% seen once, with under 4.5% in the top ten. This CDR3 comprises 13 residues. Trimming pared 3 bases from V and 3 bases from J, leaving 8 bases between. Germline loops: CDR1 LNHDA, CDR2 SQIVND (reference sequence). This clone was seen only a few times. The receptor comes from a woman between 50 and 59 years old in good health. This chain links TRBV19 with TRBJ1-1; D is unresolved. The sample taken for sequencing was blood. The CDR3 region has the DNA TGTGCCAGTAGTATTTCCGGGGACACTGAAGCTTTCTTT. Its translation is CASSISGDTEAFF. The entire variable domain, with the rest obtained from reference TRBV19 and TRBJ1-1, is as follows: DGGITQSPKYLFRKEGQNVTLSCEQNLNHDAMYWYRQDPGQGLRLIYYSQIVNDFQKGDIAEGYSVSREKKESFPLTVTSAQKNPTAFYLCASSISGDTEAFFGQGTRLTVV.